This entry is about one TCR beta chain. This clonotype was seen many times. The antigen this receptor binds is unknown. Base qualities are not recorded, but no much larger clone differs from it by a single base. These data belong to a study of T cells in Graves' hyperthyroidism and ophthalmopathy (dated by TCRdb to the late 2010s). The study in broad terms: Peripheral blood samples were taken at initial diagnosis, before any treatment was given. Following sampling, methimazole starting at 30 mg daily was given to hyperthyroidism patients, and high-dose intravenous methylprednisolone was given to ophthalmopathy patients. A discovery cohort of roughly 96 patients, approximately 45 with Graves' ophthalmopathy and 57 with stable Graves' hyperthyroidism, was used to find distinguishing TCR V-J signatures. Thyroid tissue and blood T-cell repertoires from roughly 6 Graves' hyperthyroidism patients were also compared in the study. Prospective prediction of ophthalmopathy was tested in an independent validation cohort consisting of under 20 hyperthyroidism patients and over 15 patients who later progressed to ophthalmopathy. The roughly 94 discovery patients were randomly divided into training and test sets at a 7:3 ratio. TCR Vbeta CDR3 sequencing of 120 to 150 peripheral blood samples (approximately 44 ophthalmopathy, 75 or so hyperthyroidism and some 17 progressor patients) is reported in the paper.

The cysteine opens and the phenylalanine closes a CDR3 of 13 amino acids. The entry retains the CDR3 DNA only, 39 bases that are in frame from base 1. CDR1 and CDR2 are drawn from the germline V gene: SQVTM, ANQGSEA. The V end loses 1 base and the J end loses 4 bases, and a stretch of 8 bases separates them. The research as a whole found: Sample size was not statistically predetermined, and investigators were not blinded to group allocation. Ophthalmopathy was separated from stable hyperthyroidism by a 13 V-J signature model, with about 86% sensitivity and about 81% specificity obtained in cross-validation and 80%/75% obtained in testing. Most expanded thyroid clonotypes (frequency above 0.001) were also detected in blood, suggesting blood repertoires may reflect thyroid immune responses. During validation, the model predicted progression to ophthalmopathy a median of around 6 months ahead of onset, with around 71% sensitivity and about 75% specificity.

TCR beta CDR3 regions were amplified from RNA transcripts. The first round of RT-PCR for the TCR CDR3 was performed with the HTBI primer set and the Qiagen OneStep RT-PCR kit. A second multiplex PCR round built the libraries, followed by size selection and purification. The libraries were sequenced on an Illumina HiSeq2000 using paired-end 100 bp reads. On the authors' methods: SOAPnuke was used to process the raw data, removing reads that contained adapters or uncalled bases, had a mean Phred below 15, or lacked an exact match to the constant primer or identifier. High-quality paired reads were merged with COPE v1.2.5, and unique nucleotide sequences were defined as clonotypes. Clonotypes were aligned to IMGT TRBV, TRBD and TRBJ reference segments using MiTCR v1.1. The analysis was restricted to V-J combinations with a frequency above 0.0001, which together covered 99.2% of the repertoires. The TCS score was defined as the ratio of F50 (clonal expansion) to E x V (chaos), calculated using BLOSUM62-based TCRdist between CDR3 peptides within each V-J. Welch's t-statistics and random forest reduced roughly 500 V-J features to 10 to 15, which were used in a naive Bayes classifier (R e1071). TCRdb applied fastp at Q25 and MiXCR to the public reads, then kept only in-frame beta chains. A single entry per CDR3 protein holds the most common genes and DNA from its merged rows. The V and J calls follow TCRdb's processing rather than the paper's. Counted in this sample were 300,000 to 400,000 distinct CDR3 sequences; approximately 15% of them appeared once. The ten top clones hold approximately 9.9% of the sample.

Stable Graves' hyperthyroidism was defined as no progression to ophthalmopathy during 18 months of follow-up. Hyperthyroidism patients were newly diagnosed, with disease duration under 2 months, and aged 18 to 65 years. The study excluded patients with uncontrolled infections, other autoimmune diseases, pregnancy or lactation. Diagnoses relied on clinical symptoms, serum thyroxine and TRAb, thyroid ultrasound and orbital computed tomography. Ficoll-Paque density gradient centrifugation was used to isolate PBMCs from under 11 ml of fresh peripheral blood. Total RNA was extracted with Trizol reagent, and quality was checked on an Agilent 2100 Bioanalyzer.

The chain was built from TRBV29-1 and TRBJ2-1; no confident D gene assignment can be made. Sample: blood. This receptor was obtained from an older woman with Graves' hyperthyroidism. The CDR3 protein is CSVEVTEYNEQFF. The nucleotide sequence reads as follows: TGCAGCGTTGAAGTGACGGAATACAATGAGCAGTTCTTC.